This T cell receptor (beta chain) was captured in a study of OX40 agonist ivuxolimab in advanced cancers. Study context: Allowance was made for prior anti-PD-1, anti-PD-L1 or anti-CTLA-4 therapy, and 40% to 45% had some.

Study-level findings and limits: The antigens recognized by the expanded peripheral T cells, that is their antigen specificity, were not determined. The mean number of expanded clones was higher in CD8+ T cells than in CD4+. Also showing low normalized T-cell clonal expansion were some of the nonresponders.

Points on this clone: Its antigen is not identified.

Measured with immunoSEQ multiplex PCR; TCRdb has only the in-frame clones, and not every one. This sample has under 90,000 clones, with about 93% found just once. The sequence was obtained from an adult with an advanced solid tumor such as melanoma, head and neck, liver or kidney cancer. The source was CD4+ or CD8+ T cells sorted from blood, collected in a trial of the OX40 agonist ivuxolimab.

CDR3 coding DNA: TGTGCCAGCAGTTCACAGGGTGGCGGTGAAGCTTTCTTT. Its translation is CASSSQGGGEAFF. The gene calls are TRBV6-5 and TRBJ1-1, with TRBD1 as a possible D gene (6 bases). The CDR3 runs to 13 residues. Per germline, CDR1 MNHEY and CDR2 SVGAGI. With 4 bases removed from V and 7 bases from J, the gap between germline ends came to 13 bases.